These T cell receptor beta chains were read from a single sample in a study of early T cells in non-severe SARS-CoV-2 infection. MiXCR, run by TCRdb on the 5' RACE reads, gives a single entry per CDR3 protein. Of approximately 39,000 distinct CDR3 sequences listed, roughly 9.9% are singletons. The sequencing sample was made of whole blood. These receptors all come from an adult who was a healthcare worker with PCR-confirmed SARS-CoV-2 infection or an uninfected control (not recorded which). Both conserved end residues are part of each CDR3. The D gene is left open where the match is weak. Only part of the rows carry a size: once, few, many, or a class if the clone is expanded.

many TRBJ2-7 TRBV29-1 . TGCAGCGTTTGGGCCTCGAGCTCCTACGAGCAGTACTTC CSVWASSSYEQYF
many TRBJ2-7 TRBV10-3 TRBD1 TGTGCCATCAGGACAGGGGGCCACGAGCAGTACTTC CAIRTGGHEQYF
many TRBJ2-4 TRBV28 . TGTGCCAGCACCCCCCTAGGGCTAGCCAAAAACATTCAGTACTTC CASTPLGLAKNIQYF
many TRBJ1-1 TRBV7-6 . TGTGCCAGCAGCTTATATGAAGGGACTGCTTCGGAAGCTTTCTTT CASSLYEGTASEAFF
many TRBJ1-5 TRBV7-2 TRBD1 TGTGCCAGCAGCTTAAGACAGGGGGCTGGTCAGCCCCAGCATTTT CASSLRQGAGQPQHF
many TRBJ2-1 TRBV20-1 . TGCAGTGCTAGTTTCAGGGGAGGCGGTGAGCAGTTCTTC CSASFRGGGEQFF
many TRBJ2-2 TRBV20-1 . TGCAGTGCTAGTAAAGTCGGTGCCGGGGAGCTGTTTTTT CSASKVGAGELFF
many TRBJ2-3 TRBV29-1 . TGCAGCGTTATAGCAGGGAGCTCTGGTGCGCAGTATTTT CSVIAGSSGAQYF
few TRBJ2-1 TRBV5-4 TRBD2 TGTGCCAGCAGCTTACGGACTAGCGGGGGATCATACAATGAGCAGTTCTTC CASSLRTSGGSYNEQFF
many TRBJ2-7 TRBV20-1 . TGCAGTGCTAGGCAACAGGGTACCTACGAGCAGTACTTC CSARQQGTYEQYF
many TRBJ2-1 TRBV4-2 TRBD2 TGTGCCAGCAGCCAAGTTGGACTAGCGGGGGGCAGAATTCGGGAGTTCTTC CASSQVGLAGGRIREFF
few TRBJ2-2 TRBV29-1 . TGCAGCGCAAATGTAGGGGGCACCGGGGAGCTGTTTTTT CSANVGGTGELFF
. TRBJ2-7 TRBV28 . TGTGCCAGCAGTTCGCTGCGGGGAGACGAGCAGTACTTC CASSSLRGDEQYF
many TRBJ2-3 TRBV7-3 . TGTGCCAGCAGCCCCCACTTTAGGTCCACAGATACGCAGTATTTT CASSPHFRSTDTQYF
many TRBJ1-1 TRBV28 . TGTGCGAGCAGCCGCGGCCTTGAAGCTTTCTTT CASSRGLEAFF
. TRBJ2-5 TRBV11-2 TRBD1 TGTGCCAGCAGCTGGGGTCTTTCGACAGGGGTCGGAGAGACCCAGTACTTC CASSWGLSTGVGETQYF
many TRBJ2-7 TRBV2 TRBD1 TGTGCCAGCAGTGTGGGACAGGGGATAGGGTCCTACGAGCAGTACTTC CASSVGQGIGSYEQYF
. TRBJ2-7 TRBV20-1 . TGCAGTGCTTATCTGAATACGGGGGGCATCCACCACGAGCAGTACTTC CSAYLNTGGIHHEQYF
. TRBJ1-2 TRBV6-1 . TGTGCCAGCAGTTTGCTCTATGGCTACACCTTC CASSLLYGYTF
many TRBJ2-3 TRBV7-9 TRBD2 TGTGCCAGCAGCCCGACTAGCGGGGGTGGTTCTAGCACAGATACGCAGTATTTT CASSPTSGGGSSTDTQYF
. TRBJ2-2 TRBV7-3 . TGTGCCAGCAGCTTACCGGGCCTGCGAGGCACCGGGGAGCTGTTTTTT CASSLPGLRGTGELFF
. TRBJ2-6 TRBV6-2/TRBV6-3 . TGTGCCAGCAGTTCCCCGACAGGTCCCCCCTCTGGGGCCAACGTCCTGACTTTC CASSSPTGPPSGANVLTF
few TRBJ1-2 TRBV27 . TGTGCCAGCAGTGCAGGGAGGTTTAACTATGGCTACACCTTC CASSAGRFNYGYTF